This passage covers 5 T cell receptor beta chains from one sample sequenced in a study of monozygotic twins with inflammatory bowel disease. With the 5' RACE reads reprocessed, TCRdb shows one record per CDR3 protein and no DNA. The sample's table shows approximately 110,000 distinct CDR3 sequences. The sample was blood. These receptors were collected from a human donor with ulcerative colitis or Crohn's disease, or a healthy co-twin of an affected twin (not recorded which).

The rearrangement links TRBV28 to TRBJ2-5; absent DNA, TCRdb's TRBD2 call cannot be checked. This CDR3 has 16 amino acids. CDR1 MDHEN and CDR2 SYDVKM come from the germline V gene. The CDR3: CASSWGPGTSEETQYF.

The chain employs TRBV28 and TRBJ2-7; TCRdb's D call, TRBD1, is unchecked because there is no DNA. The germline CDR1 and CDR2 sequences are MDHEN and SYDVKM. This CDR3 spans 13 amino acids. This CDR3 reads CASSPGQEYEQYF.

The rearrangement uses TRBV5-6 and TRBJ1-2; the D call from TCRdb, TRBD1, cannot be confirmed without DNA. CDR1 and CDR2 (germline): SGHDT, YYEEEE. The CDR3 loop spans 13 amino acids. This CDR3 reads CASSLPGQAAYTF. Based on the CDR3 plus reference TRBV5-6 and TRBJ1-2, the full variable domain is DAGVTQSPTHLIKTRGQQVTLRCSPKSGHDTVSWYQQALGQGPQFIFQYYEEEERQRGNFPDRFSGHQFPNYSSELNVNALLLGDSALYLCASSLPGQAAYTFGSGTRLTVV.

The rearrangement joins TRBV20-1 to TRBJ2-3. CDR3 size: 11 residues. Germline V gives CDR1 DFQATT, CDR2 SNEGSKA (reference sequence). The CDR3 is CSGVGTDTQYF.

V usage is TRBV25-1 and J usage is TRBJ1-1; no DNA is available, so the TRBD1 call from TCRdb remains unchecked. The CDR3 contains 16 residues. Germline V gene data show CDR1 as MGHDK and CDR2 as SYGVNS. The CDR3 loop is CASSDQDRHLNTEAFF. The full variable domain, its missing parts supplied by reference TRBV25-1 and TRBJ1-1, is EADIYQTPRYLVIGTGKKITLECSQTMGHDKMYWYQQDPGMELHLIHYSYGVNSTEKGDLSSESTVSRIRTEHFPLTLESARPSHTSQYLCASSDQDRHLNTEAFFGQGTRLTVV.